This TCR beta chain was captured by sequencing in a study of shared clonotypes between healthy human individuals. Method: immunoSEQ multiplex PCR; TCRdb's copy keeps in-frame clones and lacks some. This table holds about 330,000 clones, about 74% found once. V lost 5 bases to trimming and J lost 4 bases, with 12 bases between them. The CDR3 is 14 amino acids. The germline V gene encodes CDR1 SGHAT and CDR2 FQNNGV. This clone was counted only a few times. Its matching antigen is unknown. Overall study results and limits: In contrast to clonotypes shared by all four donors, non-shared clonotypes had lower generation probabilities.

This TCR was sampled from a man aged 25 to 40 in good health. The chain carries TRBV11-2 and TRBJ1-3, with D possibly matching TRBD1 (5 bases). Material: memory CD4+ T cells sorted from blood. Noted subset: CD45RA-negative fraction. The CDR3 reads CASSPGANGNTIYF. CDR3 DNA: TGTGCCAGCAGCCCCGGGGCCAACGGAAACACCATATATTTT.